Presented here are 31 T cell receptor beta chains from one specimen sequenced in a study of breast tumors, draining lymph nodes, adjacent tissues. MiXCR was run by TCRdb on the multiplex PCR reads, yielding one entry per CDR3 protein. The sample yields about 180,000 distinct CDR3 sequences, about 33% seen once. Samples came from axillary lymph nodes draining the breast cancer. Sequencing was carried out using axillary lymph node tissue. All receptors derive from a female donor with breast cancer. Some clones in this sample may be carry-over from other donors' samples.

Ten or more counts support this clonotype. The J gene is TRBJ2-7, the V gene TRBV20-1; tentatively, D is TRBD1 (6 bases). Germline CDR1 DFQATT, CDR2 SNEGSKA (reference sequence). Trimming took 4 bases from V and 2 from J, leaving 9 bases between them. The CDR3 runs to 12 residues. CDR3 in amino acids: CSAIGQPYEQYF. DNA of the CDR3: TGCAGTGCTATCGGACAGCCCTACGAGCAGTACTTC.

Details on this clonotype: This could be a read error, since a much larger clone is one nucleotide away. No conserved phenylalanine or tryptophan is present at the end of the CDR3, so a read error is the likely explanation. J is TRBJ2-1 and V is TRBV12-3 or TRBV12-4; unclear D gene. The CDR3 is made up of 11 amino acids. V was pared by 7 bases and J by 5 bases, with 6 bases between. Here the CDR3 reads CASTANNEQFS. Here the CDR3 DNA reads TGTGCCAGCACCGCCAACAATGAGCAGTTCTCC.

The sample holds many counts of this clonotype. V usage is TRBV12-3 or TRBV12-4 and J usage is TRBJ2-2; 15 bases are shared with TRBD2. V gave up 6 bases and J gave up 6 bases; unmatched junction bases: 11. This CDR3 has 18 amino acids. CDR3 residues: CASSLSTGTSGRSGELFF. CDR3 DNA: TGTGCCAGCAGCCTTTCCACCGGGACTAGCGGGAGGTCCGGGGAGCTGTTTTTT.

In its sample, this clonotype was seen many times. This sequence joins TRBV24-1 and TRBJ2-2, with D perhaps matching TRBD2 (6 bases). The CDR3 extends over 14 amino acids. The germline CDR1 and CDR2 sequences are KGHDR and SFDVKD. The germline V and J ends were trimmed by 9 bases and 4 bases, with 14 bases remaining between them. CDR3 DNA sequence: TGTGCCACCGCCGAACGGGAGCCCACCGGGGAGCTGTTTTTT. Protein sequence: CATAEREPTGELFF.

J is TRBJ2-2 and V is TRBV30; no firm D call. With 2 bases removed from V and 3 bases from J, the gap between germline ends came to 13 bases. The CDR3 spans 15 residues. Germline assignment: CDR1 GTSNPN and CDR2 SVGIG (reference sequence). CDR3 DNA: TGTGCCTGGAGTCCCCAGAATGGCTACACCGGGGAGCTGTTTTTT. It codes for CAWSPQNGYTGELFF.

The V and J genes are TRBV12-3 or TRBV12-4 and TRBJ1-1, with a weak D call TRBD1 (5 bases). Between the trimmed V and J ends, which lost 6 bases and 5 bases, there was a span of 10 bases. The CDR3 has 12 amino acids. Here the CDR3 reads CASSPGWTEAFF. The CDR3 DNA reads as TGTGCCAGCAGCCCAGGGTGGACTGAAGCTTTCTTT.

This clonotype was picked up many times. The chain combines TRBV7-3 with TRBJ2-7; a possible D gene is TRBD1 (6 bases). Trimming took off 1 base at V and 5 bases at J, with 12 bases between the two ends. The CDR3 covers 14 residues. Germline CDR1 and CDR2: SGHTA and FQGTGA. The CDR3 sequence is CASSLMAPGDEQYF. CDR3 in DNA: TGTGCCAGCAGCTTAATGGCCCCAGGGGACGAGCAGTACTTC.

This clonotype was seen repeatedly, ten times or more. The gene calls are TRBV20-1 and TRBJ2-3, with TRBD2 matching 9 bases. V lost 5 bases, J lost 3 bases, and 6 bases stayed unmatched. The V gene's germline CDR1 is DFQATT and CDR2 SNEGSKA (reference sequence). CDR3 size: 14 residues. The CDR3 protein is CSARLADLTDTQYF. As DNA, the CDR3 is TGCAGTGCTCGACTAGCGGACCTTACAGATACGCAGTATTTT.

This clonotype was detected only a few times. The junction departs from the called germline gene at one end, perhaps through a read error. The chain is built from TRBV7-6 and TRBJ1-3, with 7 bases that match TRBD1. The length of the CDR3 is 17 residues. CDR1 is SGHVS and CDR2 is FNYEAQ in the germline V gene. CDR3 bases: TGTGCCAGCAGCTCTGGGACAGCAGGTATCTCTGGAAACCCCATATATTTT. This gives the protein CASSSGTAGISGNPIYF.

On this clonotype itself: An end of the junction differs from the germline gene, which may be a read error. The chain joins TRBV7-3 to TRBJ2-6, with D tentatively TRBD2 (6 bases). From germline, CDR1 is SGHTA and CDR2 FQGTGA. The CDR3 has 15 amino acids. CDR3 in DNA: TGTGCCAGCAGTCCCTCACCCGGCGGGGCCAGCGTCCTGACTTTC. Its protein product is CASSPSPGGASVLTF.

This chain links TRBV7-2 with TRBJ1-1; 9 positions match TRBD1. Germline V lookup: CDR1 SGHTA, CDR2 FQGNSA. V shed 1 base and J 6 bases; nucleotides not matched to a gene: 3. The CDR3 contains 14 residues. The CDR3 nucleotides are TGTGCCAGCAGCTTAGAGGACAGGGGATCTGAAGCTTTCTTT. Its translation is CASSLEDRGSEAFF. The whole variable domain, filled in from reference TRBV7-2 and TRBJ1-1, reads GAGVSQSPSNKVTEKGKDVELRCDPISGHTALYWYRQSLGQGLEFLIYFQGNSAPDKSGLPSDRFSAERTGGSVSTLTIQRTQQEDSAVYLCASSLEDRGSEAFFGQGTRLTVV.

About this clonotype: The junction does not match germline at one end; this may be a read error. The genes are TRBV2 and TRBJ1-6; no clear D gene. The CDR3 runs to 13 residues. CDR1 is SNHLY, CDR2 FYNNEI, per germline. CDR3: CASSDLVNPPLYF. The CDR3, as DNA: TGTGCCAGCAGTGATCTCGTCAATCCACCCCTCTACTTT.

The chain links TRBV6-5 to TRBJ1-2; TRBD1 might be the D (6 bases). CDR3 length equals 15 residues. Trimming shortened V by 2 bases and J by 5 bases, and 15 bases separated the two germline ends. Germline V lookup: CDR1 MNHEY, CDR2 SVGAGI. Here the CDR3 DNA reads TGTGCCAGCAGTTACAGGGGGGGCCTACCATATGGCTACACCTTC. Translated: CASSYRGGLPYGYTF.

Note on this clonotype: With a much larger clone just one base away, this may be a read error. The chain combines TRBV29-1 with TRBJ1-3, with D possibly TRBD1 on 5 matching bases. The germline V gene encodes CDR1 SQVTM and CDR2 ANQGSEA. This CDR3 region has 11 residues. CDR3 nucleotides: TGCAGTGGGGCTTCTGGAAACACCATATATTTT. It codes for CSGASGNTIYF.

This clonotype was seen many times. The chain joins TRBV12-3 or TRBV12-4 to TRBJ2-7, with D unclear. CDR3 length equals 13 residues. Trimming pared 1 base from V and 3 bases from J, leaving 7 bases between. In DNA, the CDR3 is TGTGCCAGCAGTTTAGGCAGTGACTACGAGCAGTACTTC. It codes for CASSLGSDYEQYF.

A note on this clonotype: A much more abundant neighbour one base away suggests this may be a read error. The V call is TRBV19, the J call TRBJ2-1; 11 bases map to TRBD2. Germline V lookup: CDR1 LNHDA, CDR2 SQIVND (reference sequence). The CDR3 has 15 amino acids. The CDR3 DNA follows: TGTGCCAGTAGTATCGGGACTAGCGGATACAATGAGCGGTTCTTC. This encodes CASSIGTSGYNERFF. The full variable domain, in which reference TRBV19 and TRBJ2-1 provide the parts outside the CDR3, is DGGITQSPKYLFRKEGQNVTLSCEQNLNHDAMYWYRQDPGQGLRLIYYSQIVNDFQKGDIAEGYSVSREKKESFPLTVTSAQKNPTAFYLCASSIGTSGYNERFFGPGTRLTVL.

The chain is built from TRBV5-4 and TRBJ2-2; D may be TRBD1 (6 bases). In germline, CDR1 is SGHNT, CDR2 YYREEE (reference sequence). Trimming took off 0 bases at V and 4 bases at J, with 7 bases between the two ends. The CDR3 loop spans 14 amino acids. DNA of the CDR3: TGTGCCAGCAGCTTGGACAGGGTCACCGGGGAGCTGTTTTTT. This translates into CASSLDRVTGELFF.

This clonotype was picked up many times. The chain links TRBV19 to TRBJ2-1; 8 bases align to TRBD1. The germline gives CDR1 LNHDA, CDR2 SQIVND (reference sequence). The junction had 4 bases not matched to a gene; V was cut back by 4 bases and J by 2 bases. The CDR3 contains 15 residues. CDR3 sequence (DNA): TGTGCCAGTAGTAAGCGACAGGGGCCCTACAATGAGCAGTTCTTC. This sequence encodes CASSKRQGPYNEQFF.

This clonotype was recorded a few times. A read error may be the cause here, since a much bigger clone is one base away. J is TRBJ2-7 and V is TRBV7-9, with D possibly matching TRBD2 (5 bases). CDR3 length equals 15 residues. Germline loops: CDR1 SEHNR, CDR2 FQNEAQ (reference sequence). CDR3 DNA sequence: TGTGCCAGCAGCCTCGGTGAAGGGAGCTCCTACGGGCAGTACTTC. Translating gives CASSLGEGSSYGQYF.

Ten or more counts support this clonotype. V and J are TRBV5-6 and TRBJ2-1; 12 bases match TRBD2. The CDR3 has 16 amino acids. CDR1 and CDR2 from the germline V gene are SGHDT and YYEEEE. Unmatched junction bases numbered 7, after V lost 0 bases and J lost 9 bases. CDR3 protein: CASSLEILAGGVEQFF. DNA of the CDR3: TGTGCCAGCAGCTTGGAAATACTAGCGGGAGGTGTTGAGCAGTTCTTC. Filled out from reference TRBV5-6 and TRBJ2-1, the complete variable domain reads DAGVTQSPTHLIKTRGQQVTLRCSPKSGHDTVSWYQQALGQGPQFIFQYYEEEERQRGNFPDRFSGHQFPNYSSELNVNALLLGDSALYLCASSLEILAGGVEQFFGPGTRLTVL.

The CDR3 is CASSQTGRSYNEQFF. The CDR3 DNA reads as TGCGCCAGCAGCCAGACAGGCCGATCCTACAATGAGCAGTTCTTC. V gene TRBV5-1 combines with J gene TRBJ2-1; D is perhaps TRBD1 (6 bases). Germline V gives CDR1 SGHRS, CDR2 YFSETQ. This CDR3 contains 15 residues. Trimming took 4 bases from V and 1 from J, leaving 12 bases between them.

Notes on this clonotype: This may arise from a read error, as a much more abundant clone is one base away. The chain recombines TRBV5-1 with TRBJ2-5, with a tentative D call TRBD1 (6 bases). V gave up 3 bases and J gave up 1 base, with 10 bases separating them. The CDR3 length is 14 residues. Germline loops: CDR1 SGHRS, CDR2 YFSETQ. CDR3 residues: CASSSAGVQETQYF. In DNA form, the CDR3 reads TGCGCCAGCAGCTCGGCAGGGGTCCAAGAGACCCAGTACTTC.

This clonotype was detected ten times or more. The V and J genes are TRBV29-1 and TRBJ2-3; 8 nucleotides agree with TRBD1. Germline V gene lookup returns CDR1 SQVTM and CDR2 ANQGSEA. Trimming at V came to 5 bases and at J to 4 bases, leaving 14 bases not matched to a gene. This CDR3 contains 16 residues. The CDR3 nucleotides are TGCAGCGTTAACCAGGGGGCGGGTGGTTTGGCAGATACGCAGTATTTT. Protein sequence: CSVNQGAGGLADTQYF.

This clonotype was counted many times. This chain connects TRBV20-1 to TRBJ1-4; D is undetermined. Trimming pared 0 bases from V and 6 bases from J, leaving 11 bases between. The CDR3 has 14 amino acids. Germline V gene data show CDR1 as DFQATT and CDR2 as SNEGSKA (reference sequence). The CDR3, as DNA: TGCAGTGCTAGAGATCGAGCATCTGATGAAAAACTGTTTTTT. It translates to CSARDRASDEKLFF.

About this clonotype itself: A much larger clone differs by one base, so this may be a read error. The chain is built from TRBV19 and TRBJ2-1; 8 nucleotides line up with TRBD1. The length of the CDR3 is 13 residues. Germline CDR1 LNHDA, CDR2 SQIVND (reference sequence). CDR3 sequence (DNA): TGTGCCCTCGTCGGGACAGGCTCGAATGGGCAGTTCTTC. Its translation is CALVGTGSNGQFF.

This clonotype was seen at least ten times. The gene calls are TRBV15 and TRBJ2-1; a possible D gene is TRBD1 (6 bases). This CDR3 is 14 amino acids long. V gave up 8 bases and J gave up 5 bases, with 16 bases separating them. Per germline, CDR1 LNHNV and CDR2 YYDKDF (reference sequence). CDR3 residues: CATLDAGVNNEQFF. CDR3 nucleotides: TGTGCCACCCTAGATGCAGGGGTGAACAATGAGCAGTTCTTC.

This chain joins TRBV12-3 or TRBV12-4 and TRBJ1-1; no clear D. This CDR3 contains 11 residues. Trimming stripped 4 bases from V and 11 bases from J, with 11 bases between. CDR3 protein: CASSSTAGAFF. The CDR3 DNA reads as TGTGCCAGCAGTTCCACGGCCGGGGCTTTCTTT.

This clonotype has a count of ten or more. The chain carries TRBV12-3 or TRBV12-4 and TRBJ2-5; maybe TRBD1 (5 bases). This CDR3 has 13 residues. V was trimmed by 4 bases and J by 5 bases, leaving 11 bases between them. CDR3 bases: TGTGCCAGCAGTTCGACAGATCGGGAGACCCAGTACTTC. Translated, it gives CASSSTDRETQYF.

Ten or more counts support this clonotype. The gene calls are TRBV5-1 and TRBJ1-2; the D is unclear. CDR1 SGHRS and CDR2 YFSETQ come from the germline V gene. The V and J ends lost 4 bases and 0 bases respectively, with 10 bases between them. This CDR3 spans 14 amino acids. The CDR3 loop is CASSREGSNYGYTF. The CDR3 DNA follows: TGCGCCAGCAGCAGAGAAGGTTCTAACTATGGCTACACCTTC. The complete variable domain, with remaining parts taken from reference TRBV5-1 and TRBJ1-2, reads KAGVTQTPRYLIKTRGQQVTLSCSPISGHRSVSWYQQTPGQGLQFLFEYFSETQRNKGNFPGRFSGRQFSNSRSEMNVSTLELGDSALYLCASSREGSNYGYTFGSGTRLTVV.

Ten or more counts support this clonotype. V and J are TRBV7-3 and TRBJ2-1; D not certain. V was trimmed by 6 bases and J by 5 bases, leaving 17 bases between them. CDR1 SGHTA and CDR2 FQGTGA come from the germline V gene. The CDR3 loop spans 15 amino acids. The DNA for the CDR3 is TGTGCCAGCAGAAACACACGACCCGCAAACAATGAGCAGTTCTTC. It is translated as CASRNTRPANNEQFF.

This clonotype appeared a few times. A much larger clonotype is one base distant, so this may be a read error. The chain couples TRBV14 to TRBJ2-7, with 9 bases lining up with TRBD2. Germline V gives CDR1 SGHDN, CDR2 FVKESK. This CDR3 contains 16 residues. CDR3 region: CASSRLPGLASYAQYF. Written as DNA, the CDR3 is TGTGCCAGCAGCCGCCTACCGGGACTAGCTTCCTACGCGCAGTACTTC.